These T cell receptor beta chains were read from a single sample in a study of blood T cells in healthy people across ages. TCRdb analysed the 5' RACE reads with MiXCR anew, one entry per CDR3 protein. The data show about 1.7 million distinct CDR3 sequences, 28% seen once. The specimen sequenced was blood. These receptors originate from a woman aged 25 to 39 in good health. Each CDR3 is given with its conserved first and last residue. A D gene is named only where the DNA matches it firmly. Clone sizes are given selectively: once, few, many, or a class where the clone is expanded.

17,TRBJ2-6,few,TRBV5-6,TRBD1,TGTGCCAGCAGCGAGACAGGGAGATGGTCTGGGGCCAACGTCCTGACTTTC,CASSETGRWSGANVLTF
13,TRBJ2-7,few,TRBV10-3,TRBD1,TGTGCCATCGGGACAGGGGGATCCTACGAGCAGTACTTC,CAIGTGGSYEQYF
19,TRBJ2-6,few,TRBV15,TRBD1,TGTGCCACCAGCAGAGATGACATCCCAGGGGGCACTGGGGCCGACGTCCTGACTTTC,CATSRDDIPGGTGADVLTF
15,TRBJ2-6,.,TRBV12-3/TRBV12-4,.,TGTGCCAGCAGACACGGCGGCTCTGGGGCCAACGTCCGGACTTTC,CASRHGGSGANVRTF
12,TRBJ2-5,few,TRBV20-1,.,TGCAGTGGGCTAGCGTACCAAGAGACCCAGTACTTC,CSGLAYQETQYF
14,TRBJ1-1,.,TRBV10-3,.,TGTGCCATCAGTGAGTCTAGGGGGAACACTGAAGCTTTCTTT,CAISESRGNTEAFF
14,TRBJ1-4,few,TRBV3-1,.,TGTGCCAGCAGCCAGGACCGGATTAATGAAAAACTGTTTTTT,CASSQDRINEKLFF
15,TRBJ2-7,.,TRBV5-1,TRBD2,TGCGCCAGCAGCTTGGTATCGACTAGCGGCTACGAGCAGTACTTC,CASSLVSTSGYEQYF
14,TRBJ2-3,.,TRBV30,.,TGTGCCTGGATTTCAGGTCCCAGCACAGATACGCAGTATTTT,CAWISGPSTDTQYF
15,TRBJ2-7,.,TRBV12-3/TRBV12-4,.,TGTGCCAGCAGTTTAGCGGGGGCCCTATCTGGGGAGCAGTACTTC,CASSLAGALSGEQYF
15,TRBJ2-5,.,TRBV20-1,TRBD2,TGCAGTGCTACCCTCGGGACTAGCGGAGGGGATGAGCAGTACTTC,CSATLGTSGGDEQYF
13,TRBJ1-1,few,TRBV20-1,TRBD1,TGCAGTGCTATGCCAGGGGGGCATACTGAAGCTTTCTTT,CSAMPGGHTEAFF
15,TRBJ2-4,.,TRBV28,.,TGTGCCAGCAGTTTGGGGGAGAAAGCCAAAAACATTCAGTACTTC,CASSLGEKAKNIQYF
12,TRBJ2-5,few,TRBV10-2,.,TGCGCCAGCAGTGACATAGGGGAGACCCAGTACTTC,CASSDIGETQYF
18,TRBJ2-3,.,TRBV27,TRBD2,TGTGCCAGCAGTTTATCAATTTGGGACTATTCCAGCACAGATACGCAGTATTTT,CASSLSIWDYSSTDTQYF
15,TRBJ2-3,.,TRBV6-4,TRBD2,TGTGCCAGCAGTGACGAGCGGGGGGGCACAGATACGCAGTATTTT,CASSDERGGTDTQYF
14,TRBJ1-6,.,TRBV5-5,.,TGTGCCTCACAACCCCCTGGGGGTGGTTCACCCCTCCACTTT,CASQPPGGGSPLHF
15,TRBJ2-5,many,TRBV4-1,TRBD1,TGCGCCAGCAGACCCGACAGGGGAGAAGGGGAGACCCAGTACTTC,CASRPDRGEGETQYF
14,TRBJ2-3,.,TRBV7-2,TRBD1,TGTGCCAGCAGATGGTTACAGGGGGCAGATACGCAGTATTTT,CASRWLQGADTQYF
16,TRBJ2-5,.,TRBV6-6,TRBD2,TGTGCCGGCAGTCAGACTAGCGGGGGGGCCCAAGAGACCCAGTACTTC,CAGSQTSGGAQETQYF
16,TRBJ2-7,few,TRBV7-2,TRBD1,TGTGCCAGCAGCTTAGCTTCCGGGACAGGAGCTTACGAGCAGTACTTC,CASSLASGTGAYEQYF
13,TRBJ2-5,.,TRBV12-3/TRBV12-4,.,TGTGCCAGCAGTTTTGCCGCACTCGGGACCCAGTACTTC,CASSFAALGTQYF
16,TRBJ2-5,many,TRBV27,.,TGTGCCAGCAGTTTAGGTTTCGGGCAGGTTGGGGAGACCCAGTACTTC,CASSLGFGQVGETQYF
13,TRBJ2-7,few,TRBV15,TRBD2,TGTGCCACCAGCAAGGGGACTAGCCGGGAGCAGTACTTC,CATSKGTSREQYF
12,TRBJ1-1,few,TRBV11-2,.,TGTGCCAGCAGCTTAGTCAACTATGAAGCTTTCTTT,CASSLVNYEAFF
15,TRBJ1-2,.,TRBV29-1,.,TGCAGCGTTGTAACACCCACATTGGACAACTATGGCTACACCTTC,CSVVTPTLDNYGYTF
19,TRBJ1-5,.,TRBV4-3,TRBD1,TGCGCCAGCAGCCAAGATGAGGGGGCGGGAGGATCGAGCAATCAGCCCCAGCATTTT,CASSQDEGAGGSSNQPQHF
15,TRBJ2-4,few,TRBV11-2,.,TGTGCCAGCAGCCCCTACTCGACAGCGCCCTACGGGCAGTACTTC,CASSPYSTAPYGQYF
17,TRBJ2-3,few,TRBV3-1,.,TGTGCCAGCAGCCAAGATTGGCTAGCCGGAAGCACAGATACGCAGTATTTT,CASSQDWLAGSTDTQYF
14,TRBJ2-7,.,TRBV20-1,TRBD2,TGCAGTGCTTTTCCCGGGACTAGCTCCTACGAGCAGTACTTC,CSAFPGTSSYEQYF
11,TRBJ2-5,many,TRBV10-3,.,TGTGCCATCAGTGCAGGGGAGACCCAGTACTTC,CAISAGETQYF
15,TRBJ2-7,.,TRBV2,TRBD2,TGTGCCAGCGCCCCCCAGGGACTAGGGTCCTACGAGCAGTACTTC,CASAPQGLGSYEQYF
16,TRBJ1-1,.,TRBV9,.,TGTGCCAGCAGCGTAGGCTCGGGACGGAAGAACACTGAAGCTTTCTTT,CASSVGSGRKNTEAFF
15,TRBJ2-5,few,TRBV20-1,.,TGCAGTGCTAGACAGGGGATTTTATCCAAGGAGACCCAGTACTTC,CSARQGILSKETQYF
18,TRBJ2-3,few,TRBV21-1,.,TGTGCCAGCAGCAAAGCCGCGGGAGAGTTTCTTAGCACAGATACGCAGTATTTT,CASSKAAGEFLSTDTQYF
15,TRBJ2-3,few,TRBV12-3/TRBV12-4,.,TGTGCCAGCAGTCTCGGACGGAGCAACACAGATACGCAGTATTTT,CASSLGRSNTDTQYF
13,TRBJ2-7,.,TRBV11-2,TRBD2,TGTGCCAGCAGCGCGGCGGGAGTTTACGAGCAGTACTTC,CASSAAGVYEQYF
15,TRBJ1-1,.,TRBV7-9,.,TGTGCCAGCAGCTCTGACCCGACAGGGAACACTGAAGCTTTCTTT,CASSSDPTGNTEAFF
17,TRBJ2-6,.,TRBV14,.,TGTGCCAGCAGCCATTACGACGGATCCTCTGGGGCCAACGTCCTGACTTTC,CASSHYDGSSGANVLTF
13,TRBJ2-1,.,TRBV6-6,TRBD1,TGTGCCACCAGGACAGGGCGATACAATGGGCAGTTCTTC,CATRTGRYNGQFF
14,TRBJ2-5,few,TRBV5-1,TRBD2,TGCGCCAGCAGTTCCGACGGACTAGCAGGGACCCAGTACTTC,CASSSDGLAGTQYF
13,TRBJ2-2,few,TRBV20-1,.,TGCAGTGCGGCGACAGAGAACACCGGGGAGCTGTTTTTT,CSAATENTGELFF
14,TRBJ1-5,.,TRBV6-2/TRBV6-3,.,TGTGCCAGCAGTTCCAGACGGAAAAATCAGCCCCAGCATTTT,CASSSRRKNQPQHF